This T cell receptor (beta chain) was found in a study of shared clonotypes between healthy human individuals. About the research overall: Two women and a few men aged 18 to 49 made up the donors.

Notes on the study in general: When naive CD4 clonotypes were compared across a handful of donors, around 4.6% were shared.

The repertoire was sequenced with immunoSEQ multiplex PCR; TCRdb's copy has only in-frame clones and lacks some. The data hold 850,000 to 1,200,000 clones, with around 75% observed a single time. The trim removed 6 bases at V and 3 bases at J, leaving 2 bases unmatched. The CDR3 totals 13 residues. Germline-derived CDR1 and CDR2 are MDHEN and SYDVKM. Concerning this clone: The antigen remains undetermined.

The chain uses TRBV28 and TRBJ1-5; 7 nucleotides align to TRBD1. The clonotype comes from a man aged 18 to 30 in good health. Sample: memory CD4+ T cells sorted from blood. Subset in this sample: CD45RA-negative fraction. The DNA of the CDR3 is TGTGCCAGCAGGGGACAGTACAATCAGCCCCAGCATTTT. Translating it yields CASRGQYNQPQHF. The full variable domain, in which reference TRBV28 and TRBJ1-5 provide the parts outside the CDR3, is DVKVTQSSRYLVKRTGEKVFLECVQDMDHENMFWYRQDPGLGLRLIYFSYDVKMKEKGDIPEGYSVSREKKERFSLILESASTNQTSMYLCASRGQYNQPQHFGDGTRLSIL.